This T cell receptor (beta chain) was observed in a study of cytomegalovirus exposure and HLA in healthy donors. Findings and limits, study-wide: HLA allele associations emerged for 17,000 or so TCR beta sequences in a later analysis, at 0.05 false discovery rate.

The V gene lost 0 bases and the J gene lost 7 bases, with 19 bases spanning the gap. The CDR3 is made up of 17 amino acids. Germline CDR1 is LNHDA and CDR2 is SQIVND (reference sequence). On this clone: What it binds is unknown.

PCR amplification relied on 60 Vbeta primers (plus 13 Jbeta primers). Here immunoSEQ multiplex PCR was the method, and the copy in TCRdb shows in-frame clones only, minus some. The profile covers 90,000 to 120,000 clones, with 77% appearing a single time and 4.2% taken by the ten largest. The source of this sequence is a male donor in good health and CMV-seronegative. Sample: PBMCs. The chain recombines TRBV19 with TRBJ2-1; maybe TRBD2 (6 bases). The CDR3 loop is CASSIDVGGLSLNEQFF. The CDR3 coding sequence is TGTGCCAGTAGTATAGATGTGGGGGGACTCAGTCTGAATGAGCAGTTCTTC.